Here is one TCR beta chain with its context. The germline CDR1 and CDR2 sequences are SGHRS and YFSETQ. Germline trimming cut 0 bases from V and 3 bases from J; bases unmatched to any gene: 6. The CDR3 spans 17 residues. In TCRdb, the RT-PCR reads were re-called with MiXCR into one record per CDR3 protein. The table has approximately 720,000 distinct CDR3 sequences, around 14% seen once. The chain has TRBV5-1 and TRBJ2-1, with TRBD2 matching 10 bases. Sequencing used memory CD4+ T cells from blood. This TCR came from a female donor in good health, serving as a healthy control. CDR3 sequence: CASSLEASGSLYNEQFF. The DNA for the CDR3 is TGCGCCAGCAGCTTGGAGGCTAGCGGGAGTCTCTACAATGAGCAGTTCTTC. The entire variable domain, with the rest obtained from reference TRBV5-1 and TRBJ2-1, is as follows: KAGVTQTPRYLIKTRGQQVTLSCSPISGHRSVSWYQQTPGQGLQFLFEYFSETQRNKGNFPGRFSGRQFSNSRSEMNVSTLELGDSALYLCASSLEASGSLYNEQFFGPGTRLTVL.